This T cell receptor beta chain was sequenced in a study of blood T cell repertoires in COVID-19. Background on the study: Samples of COVID-19 (acute and convalescent) were obtained from the United States, Italy and Spain. T cells, B-cell-depleted T cells, or PBMCs provided the cDNA or gDNA that served as material.

Original analysis: Estimation of nucleated cell counts relied on the amplification of reference gene primers. Libraries were prepared by immunoSEQ multiplex PCR; TCRdb keeps only in-frame clonotypes and omits some of them. V, J and clone size are those of that table, while D and trimming were read from the DNA. Of just over 250,000 clones in the sample, 91% are singletons; the top ten hold under 3%. CDR3 length: 13 residues. Germline assignment: CDR1 LGHDT and CDR2 YNNKEL (reference sequence). Losses at the gene ends were 8 bases for V and 3 bases for J; bases not matched to a gene: 7. The sample comprised peripheral blood. V is TRBV3-1 (or the pseudogene TRBV3-2) and J is TRBJ2-7, with 7 bases lining up with TRBD2. The TCR originated in a person under 35 with COVID-19, enrolled during active disease. CDR3 DNA sequence: TGTGCCAGCGCCGCTAGCGGAAGCTACGAGCAGTACTTC. It encodes CASAASGSYEQYF.